This is a list of T cell receptor beta chains from one sample in a study of T cell repertoires in cytomegalovirus infection. Each CDR3 protein gets one entry after TCRdb re-called the reads with MiXCR. The sample has roughly 720,000 distinct CDR3 sequences, approximately 34% seen once. Sequences were obtained from PBMCs. Every receptor here comes from a human donor in good health (CMV status not recorded). Some clones in this sample may be carry-over from other donors' samples. Each CDR3 is given with its conserved first and last residue. D genes are given only for firm matches. Clone size, where shown, is once, few, many, or a class for clones that have expanded.

V	size	J	D	DNA	CDR3
TRBV19	.	TRBJ2-6	TRBD1	TGTGCCAGTAGTATTGGACAGGGGGTAACTGGGGCCAACGTCCTGACTTTC	CASSIGQGVTGANVLTF
TRBV28	few	TRBJ2-3	TRBD2	TGTGCCAGCAGGACTATTCTAGCGGGGAGCACAGATACGCAGTATTTT	CASRTILAGSTDTQYF
TRBV7-8	.	TRBJ1-1	.	TGTGCCAGCAGCCCACTAACAGGACACACTGAAGCTTTCTTT	CASSPLTGHTEAFF
TRBV6-5	few	TRBJ2-7	.	TGTGCCAGCAGTTACGGGGGTCAAGGGTCCTACGAGCAGTACTTC	CASSYGGQGSYEQYF
TRBV29-1	.	TRBJ2-3	.	TGCAGCGTGCAGGGGGGTAACCCCACAGATACGCAGTATTTT	CSVQGGNPTDTQYF
TRBV4-2	.	TRBJ2-3	TRBD1	TGTGCCAGCAGCCAAGGCTACAGGGGGCCGGACGGGGCAGATACGCAGTATTTT	CASSQGYRGPDGADTQYF
TRBV6-4	many	TRBJ2-3	.	TGTGCCAGCAGTGCGGGGGGCACAGATACGCAGTATTTT	CASSAGGTDTQYF
TRBV4-1	.	TRBJ1-1	TRBD1	TGCGCCAGCAGCCAAGATCGAGATTCTCAGGGGGACACTGAAGCTTTCTTT	CASSQDRDSQGDTEAFF
TRBV10-3	.	TRBJ1-5	TRBD1	TGTGCCATCAGGGAGGGGACAGGGAACAATCAGCCCCAGCATTTT	CAIREGTGNNQPQHF
TRBV12-3/TRBV12-4	few	TRBJ1-1	.	TGTGCCAGCAGTATTTACGGCACTGAAGCTTTCTTT	CASSIYGTEAFF
TRBV6-5	few	TRBJ1-2	TRBD1	TGTGCCAGCAGTGACAGGGGGCGATTCCCCGGCTACACCTTC	CASSDRGRFPGYTF
TRBV5-5	.	TRBJ2-1	TRBD2	TGTGCCAGCAGCTTGAGACTAGCGGACTACAATGAGCAGTTCTTC	CASSLRLADYNEQFF
TRBV6-1	.	TRBJ2-5	TRBD2	TGTGCCCGCAGGAACCACTGGGGAGGGTCGGGGACCCAGTACTTC	CARRNHWGGSGTQYF
TRBV12-3/TRBV12-4	few	TRBJ2-3	.	TGTGCCAGCAGCCCGGACCCCACAGATACGCAGTATTTT	CASSPDPTDTQYF
TRBV11-2	.	TRBJ2-5	.	TGTGCCAGCAGCCTACGGATGGGGGAGACCCAGTACTTC	CASSLRMGETQYF
TRBV6-1	.	TRBJ1-5	.	TGTGCCAGCAGTGAAGCAGCGGCGCAGCATTTT	CASSEAAAQHF
TRBV11-3	.	TRBJ2-2	.	TGTGCCAGCAGCTCGTGGGACACCGGGGACACCGGGGAGCTGTTTTTT	CASSSWDTGDTGELFF